A single sample is the source of the 27 T cell receptor beta chains below, sequenced in a study of technical replicates of blood from a handful of donors. Using immunoSEQ multiplex PCR, the repertoire was profiled, and TCRdb retains in-frame clones only, with some absent. The top ten hold roughly 5% of the sample, which has over 55,000 clones, approximately 86% seen once. The sample taken for sequencing was PBMCs. These receptors were obtained from a human donor in good health. Some clones in this sample may be carry-over from other donors' samples.

The rearrangement joins TRBV19 to TRBJ1-5, with D unclear. This CDR3 is built from 15 residues. Germline V gene data show CDR1 as LNHDA and CDR2 as SQIVND (reference sequence). V was pared by 4 bases and J by 0 bases, with 10 bases between. CDR3 nucleotides: TGTGCCAGTAGTACAACAGAGTATAGCAATCAGCCCCAGCATTTT. This translates into CASSTTEYSNQPQHF.

This chain links TRBV14 with TRBJ1-2; 7 bases agree with TRBD1. The germline CDR1 and CDR2 sequences are SGHDN and FVKESK. This CDR3 comprises 16 residues. The trim removed 4 bases at V and 13 bases at J, leaving 21 bases unmatched. This chain's CDR3 is CASSPTLAQGSAGGTF. For the CDR3, the DNA is TGTGCCAGCAGCCCTACTCTAGCACAGGGGAGCGCAGGCGGCACCTTC.

The chain carries TRBV7-2 and TRBJ1-2, with 8 nucleotides matching TRBD1. CDR1 and CDR2 (germline): SGHTA, FQGNSA. Trimming removed 5 bases from V and 6 bases from J; junction bases left unmatched: 5. The length of the CDR3 is 13 residues. CDR3 sequence: CASSHGQGDGYTF. CDR3 in DNA: TGTGCCAGCAGCCACGGACAGGGCGATGGCTACACCTTC.

V gene TRBV18 combines with J gene TRBJ2-7; D is ambiguous. The CDR3 runs 13 residues. The germline V and J ends were trimmed by 2 bases and 3 bases, with 8 bases remaining between them. Germline V gives CDR1 KGHSH, CDR2 LQKENI. As DNA, the CDR3 is TGTGCCAGCTCACCAGGCAGTTACTACGAGCAGTACTTC. Its translation is CASSPGSYYEQYF.

V is TRBV4-3 and J is TRBJ1-3, with D possibly being TRBD1 (6 bases). The CDR3 has 15 residues. V lost 0 bases and J lost 11, with 17 bases in between. Per the germline V gene, CDR1 is LGHNA and CDR2 is YSLEER. The CDR3 DNA sequence: TGCGCCAGCAGCCAAGATGGGACACCCGGATTAGCCATATATTTT. This sequence encodes CASSQDGTPGLAIYF.

The chain couples TRBV19 to TRBJ2-7; perhaps TRBD1 as D (7 bases). The V and J ends lost 5 bases and 7 bases respectively, with 15 bases between them. Germline V lookup: CDR1 LNHDA, CDR2 SQIVND (reference sequence). The CDR3 runs to 13 residues. CDR3 residues: CASSQAGGREQYF. CDR3 coding DNA: TGTGCCAGTAGTCAGGCAGGGGGGCGTGAGCAGTACTTC.

V gene TRBV18 combines with J gene TRBJ2-3; 12 positions match TRBD2. Germline assignment: CDR1 KGHSH and CDR2 LQKENI. The CDR3 sequence is 15 residues long. The ends lost 8 bases at V and 2 bases at J; junction bases unmatched: 5. CDR3 residues: CASTGLAGNTDTQYF. CDR3 sequence (DNA): TGTGCCAGCACCGGACTAGCGGGAAACACAGATACGCAGTATTTT.

This chain joins TRBV19 and TRBJ1-1; D might be TRBD1 (6 bases). Trimming left V 10 bases short and J 9 bases short, with 15 bases between. The germline CDR1 and CDR2 sequences are LNHDA and SQIVND (reference sequence). The length of the CDR3 is 11 residues. Written as DNA, the CDR3 is TGTGCCACCGGACAGTCCAGTAAAGCTTTCTTT. Translating it yields CATGQSSKAFF.

V usage is TRBV7-9 and J usage is TRBJ2-5, with TRBD1 as a possible D gene (7 bases). The germline gives CDR1 SEHNR, CDR2 FQNEAQ (reference sequence). CDR3 size: 15 residues. Trimming stripped 1 base from V and 5 bases from J, with 14 bases between. CDR3 coding DNA: TGTGCCAGCAGCTTAGGGAGGGGGCGCGGCGAGACCCAGTACTTC. Translation gives CASSLGRGRGETQYF. Full variable domain (outside the CDR3, taken from reference TRBV7-9 and TRBJ2-5): DTGVSQNPRHKITKRGQNVTFRCDPISEHNRLYWYRQTLGQGPEFLTYFQNEAQLEKSRLLSDRFSAERPKGSFSTLEIQRTEQGDSAMYLCASSLGRGRGETQYFGPGTRLLVL.

In DNA form, the CDR3 reads TGTGCCAGCAGTTTACAGGGGTCCTACGAGCAGTACTTC. Protein: CASSLQGSYEQYF. This rearrangement joins TRBV6-5 to TRBJ2-7; 7 bases are a match to TRBD1. CDR3 size: 13 residues. From germline, CDR1 is MNHEY and CDR2 SVGAGI. J was trimmed by 1 base and V by 4 bases; bases with no gene match: 1.

The chain has TRBV4-1 and TRBJ2-1, with a weak D call TRBD1 (6 bases). The CDR3 contains 15 residues. Germline V gene sequence: CDR1 MGHRA, CDR2 YSYEKL. Trimming left V 1 base short and J 9 bases short, with 16 bases between. Here the CDR3 DNA reads TGCGCCAGCAGCCAAGGCTGGGGGCGCGAGGGTGAGCAGTTCTTC. It codes for CASSQGWGREGEQFF.

The J gene is TRBJ1-3, the V gene TRBV5-1; D is undetermined. The CDR3 extends over 15 amino acids. Germline V gives CDR1 SGHRS, CDR2 YFSETQ. Trimming removed 0 bases from V and 2 bases from J, with 9 bases in between. CDR3 bases: TGCGCCAGCAGCTTGGATTTTACGGCTGGAAACACCATATATTTT. Its translation is CASSLDFTAGNTIYF.

The chain has TRBV29-1 and TRBJ1-4; 12 nucleotides line up with TRBD1. Unmatched junction bases numbered 4, after V lost 4 bases and J lost 7 bases. The CDR3 covers 14 residues. Germline values: CDR1 SQVTM, CDR2 ANQGSEA. The CDR3 sequence is CSVGDRGRGEKLFF. DNA for the CDR3: TGCAGCGTTGGGGACAGGGGGCGAGGTGAAAAACTGTTTTTT.

The table lists this clone with a count of one. This chain joins TRBV29-1 and TRBJ2-1; 11 nucleotides line up with TRBD1. The CDR3 has 13 amino acids. Germline V CDR1 and CDR2: SQVTM, ANQGSEA. V shed 6 bases, J shed 8 bases, and the junction held 6 bases outside the gene matches. DNA for the CDR3: TGCAGCGTGGGACAGGGGGTCTGGGATGAGCAGTTCTTC. This gives the protein CSVGQGVWDEQFF.

This clone was seen a single time. CDR3 sequence: CASSPPGGSGEQFF. The CDR3, as DNA: TGTGCCAGCAGCCCGCCGGGGGGGAGCGGGGAGCAGTTCTTC. The chain couples TRBV5-4 to TRBJ2-1; 8 bases match TRBD2. The CDR3 sequence is 14 residues long. V lost 4 bases and J lost 10; bases outside the gene matches: 10. The germline gives CDR1 SGHNT, CDR2 YYREEE (reference sequence).

CDR3 nucleotides: TGTGCCTGGACTCACAGAGATACGCAGTATTTT. It translates to CAWTHRDTQYF. The genes are TRBV30 and TRBJ2-3, with D unclear. Per the germline V gene, CDR1 is GTSNPN and CDR2 is SVGIG (reference sequence). V gave up 4 bases and J gave up 5 bases, with 7 bases separating them. The CDR3 covers 11 residues.

This clone was picked up one time. V gene TRBV30 combines with J gene TRBJ2-2; no clear D gene. Germline-derived CDR1 and CDR2 are GTSNPN and SVGIG (reference sequence). Between the trimmed V and J ends, which lost 0 bases and 0 bases, there was a span of 11 bases. CDR3 length equals 16 residues. The DNA for the CDR3 is TGTGCCTGGAGTGTACGTGTCAGGACGAACACCGGGGAGCTGTTTTTT. This gives the protein CAWSVRVRTNTGELFF.

V usage is TRBV19 and J usage is TRBJ2-1; 11 bases line up with TRBD1. The CDR3 is 13 residues long. CDR1 and CDR2 from the germline V gene are LNHDA and SQIVND (reference sequence). V lost 8 bases and J lost 3; bases outside the gene matches: 0. CDR3 in DNA: TGTGCCAGTGGGACAGGGGGCTACAATGAGCAGTTCTTC. This translates into CASGTGGYNEQFF. Full variable domain (remainder filled in from reference TRBV19 and TRBJ2-1): DGGITQSPKYLFRKEGQNVTLSCEQNLNHDAMYWYRQDPGQGLRLIYYSQIVNDFQKGDIAEGYSVSREKKESFPLTVTSAQKNPTAFYLCASGTGGYNEQFFGPGTRLTVL.

The CDR3 DNA follows: TGTGCCAGAATACAGGGGCGGAAAGCGAACTATGGCTACACCTTC. Protein product: CARIQGRKANYGYTF. The genes are TRBV5-3 and TRBJ1-2; TRBD1 matches 7 bases. TRBV5-3 is flagged as an ORF with uncertain function. The junction had 10 bases not matched to a gene; V was cut back by 6 bases and J by 2 bases. This CDR3 is 15 amino acids long.

This sequence joins TRBV7-2 and TRBJ1-6, with TRBD1 matching 9 bases. J was trimmed by 8 bases and V by 5 bases; bases with no gene match: 7. CDR1 SGHTA and CDR2 FQGNSA come from the germline V gene. CDR3 length: 15 amino acids. The CDR3 protein is CASSMGQGSHSPLHF. In DNA form, the CDR3 reads TGTGCCAGCAGCATGGGACAGGGTAGTCATTCACCCCTCCACTTT.

The chain combines TRBV6-4 with TRBJ1-6; 7 bases map to TRBD1. V lost 8 bases to trimming and J lost 8 bases; unmatched junction nucleotides: 24. CDR1 and CDR2 from the germline V gene are MRHNA and SNTAGT. CDR3 length: 19 residues. As DNA, the CDR3 is TGTGCCAGCCCCGACCTCCGGATCCCCGGGACAGAGTTAGATTCACCCCTCCACTTT. Protein sequence: CASPDLRIPGTELDSPLHF.

V is TRBV7-2 and J is TRBJ2-5; the match to TRBD2 covers 9 bases. Germline CDR1 reads SGHTA; CDR2 reads FQGNSA. This CDR3 is built from 15 residues. V lost 5 bases, J lost 2 bases, and 6 bases stayed unmatched. CDR3 bases: TGTGCCAGCAGCCGCCTGACTAGCGGACAAGAGACCCAGTACTTC. Encoded protein: CASSRLTSGQETQYF.

The chain employs TRBV5-6 and TRBJ2-7; TRBD2 agrees at 8 bases. The CDR3 runs 17 residues. V trimming: 4 bases; J trimming: 2 bases; junction bases outside the gene matches: 14. CDR1 SGHDT and CDR2 YYEEEE come from the germline V gene. CDR3 DNA sequence: TGTGCCAGCAGCGGCCCTCTCCTGGCGGGAGGACCCTACGAGCAGTACTTC. Its protein product is CASSGPLLAGGPYEQYF.

The rearrangement uses TRBV18 and TRBJ1-4; possibly TRBD1 for D (6 bases). The CDR3 totals 13 residues. V was shortened by 6 bases and J by 5 bases, with 10 bases between the two germline ends. Germline CDR1 reads KGHSH; CDR2 reads LQKENI. DNA of the CDR3: TGTGCCAGCTCCGGGGGGGCCAATGAAAAACTGTTTTTT. Its translation: CASSGGANEKLFF. The variable domain in full, completed from reference TRBV18 and TRBJ1-4, reads NAGVMQNPRHLVRRRGQEARLRCSPMKGHSHVYWYRQLPEEGLKFMVYLQKENIIDESGMPKERFSAEFPKEGPSILRIQQVVRGDSAAYFCASSGGANEKLFFGSGTQLSVL.

The chain couples TRBV4-3 to TRBJ2-2; no clear D gene. The V end was cut by 3 bases, the J end by 0 bases, with 8 bases between. The CDR3 length is 15 residues. Germline V gives CDR1 LGHNA, CDR2 YSLEER. In nucleotides, the CDR3 is TGCGCCAGCAGCCAGGGCACCGCGAACACCGGGGAGCTGTTTTTT. The encoded protein is CASSQGTANTGELFF.

The chain is built from TRBV7-9 and TRBJ2-3, with TRBD2 matching 9 bases. Per germline, CDR1 SEHNR and CDR2 FQNEAQ (reference sequence). Germline trimming cut 2 bases from V and 6 bases from J; bases unmatched to any gene: 6. The CDR3 runs to 15 residues. The CDR3 protein is CASSLTPAGGDTQYF. In DNA, the CDR3 is TGTGCCAGCAGCTTAACCCCGGCGGGAGGGGATACGCAGTATTTT.

This clone was observed once. The chain recombines TRBV2 with TRBJ2-1; TRBD1 aligns across 9 bases. This CDR3 is 15 amino acids long. Germline CDR1 and CDR2: SNHLY and FYNNEI. With V trimmed by 6 bases and J by 6 bases, 9 bases remained unmatched. The CDR3 region is CASSPDRGRGNEQFF. The CDR3 coding sequence is TGTGCCAGCAGCCCGGACAGGGGACGGGGCAATGAGCAGTTCTTC.